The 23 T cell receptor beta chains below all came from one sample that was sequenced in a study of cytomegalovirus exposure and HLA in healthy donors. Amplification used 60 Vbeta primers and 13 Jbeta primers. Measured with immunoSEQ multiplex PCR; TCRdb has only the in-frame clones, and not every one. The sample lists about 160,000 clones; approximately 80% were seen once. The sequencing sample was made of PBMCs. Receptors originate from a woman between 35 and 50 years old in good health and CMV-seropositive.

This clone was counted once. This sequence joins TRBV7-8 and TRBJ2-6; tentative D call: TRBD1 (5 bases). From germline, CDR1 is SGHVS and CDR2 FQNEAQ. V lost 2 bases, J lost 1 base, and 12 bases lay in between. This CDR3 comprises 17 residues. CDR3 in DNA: TGTGCCAGCAGCTTAAGGGGCTTCTGGTCTGGGGCCAACGTCCTGACTTTC. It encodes CASSLRGFWSGANVLTF.

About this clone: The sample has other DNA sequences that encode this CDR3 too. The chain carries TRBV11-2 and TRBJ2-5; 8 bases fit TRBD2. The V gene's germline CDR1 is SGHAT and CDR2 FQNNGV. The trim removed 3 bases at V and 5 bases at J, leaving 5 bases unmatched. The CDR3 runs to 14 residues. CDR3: CASSLSGGRETQYF. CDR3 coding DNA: TGTGCCAGCAGCTTGAGCGGGGGCCGGGAGACCCAGTACTTC.

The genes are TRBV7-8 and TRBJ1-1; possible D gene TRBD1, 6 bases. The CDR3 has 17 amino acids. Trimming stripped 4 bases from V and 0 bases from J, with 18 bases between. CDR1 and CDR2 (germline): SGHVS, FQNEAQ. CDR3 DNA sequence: TGTGCCAGCAGCTGGGACAAACAGTTTGGGCTGAACACTGAAGCTTTCTTT. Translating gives CASSWDKQFGLNTEAFF.

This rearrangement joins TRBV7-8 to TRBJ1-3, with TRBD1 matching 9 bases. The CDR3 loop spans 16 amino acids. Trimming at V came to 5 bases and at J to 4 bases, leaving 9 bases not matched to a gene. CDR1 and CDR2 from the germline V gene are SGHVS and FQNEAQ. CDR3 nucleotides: TGTGCCAGCAGCCCGAGTGACAGGGGGGACGGAAACACCATATATTTT. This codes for CASSPSDRGDGNTIYF.

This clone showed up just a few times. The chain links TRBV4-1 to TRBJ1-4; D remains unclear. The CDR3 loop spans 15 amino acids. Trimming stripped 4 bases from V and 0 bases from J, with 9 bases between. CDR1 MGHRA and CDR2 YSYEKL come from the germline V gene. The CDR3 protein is CASSPALATNEKLFF. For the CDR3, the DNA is TGCGCCAGCAGCCCCGCATTAGCAACTAATGAAAAACTGTTTTTT.

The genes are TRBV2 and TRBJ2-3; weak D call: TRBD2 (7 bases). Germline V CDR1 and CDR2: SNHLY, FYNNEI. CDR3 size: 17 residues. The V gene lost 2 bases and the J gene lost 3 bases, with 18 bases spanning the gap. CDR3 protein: CASSERRGGLSTDTQYF. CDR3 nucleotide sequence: TGTGCCAGCAGTGAAAGAAGGGGGGGTTTAAGTACAGATACGCAGTATTTT.

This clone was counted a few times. This CDR3 is CASYYRGAYNEQFF. DNA for the CDR3: TGTGCCAGCTACTATCGCGGGGCTTACAATGAGCAGTTCTTC. V and J are TRBV6-1 and TRBJ2-1; the D gene is possibly TRBD2 (6 bases). The CDR3 totals 14 residues. CDR1 is MNHNS and CDR2 is SASEGT in the germline V gene. V lost 8 bases and J lost 4, with 15 bases in between.

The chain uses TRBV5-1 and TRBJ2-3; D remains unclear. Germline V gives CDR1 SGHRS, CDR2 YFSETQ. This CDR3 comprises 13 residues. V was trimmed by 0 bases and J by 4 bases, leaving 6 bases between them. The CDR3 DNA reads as TGCGCCAGCAGCTTGGTGGGCGCAGATACGCAGTATTTT. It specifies CASSLVGADTQYF.

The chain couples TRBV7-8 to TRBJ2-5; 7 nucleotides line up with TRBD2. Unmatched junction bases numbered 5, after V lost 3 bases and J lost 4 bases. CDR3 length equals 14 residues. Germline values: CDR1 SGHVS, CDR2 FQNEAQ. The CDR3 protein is CASSFTAGRETQYF. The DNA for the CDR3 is TGTGCCAGCAGCTTCACAGCGGGGAGAGAGACCCAGTACTTC.

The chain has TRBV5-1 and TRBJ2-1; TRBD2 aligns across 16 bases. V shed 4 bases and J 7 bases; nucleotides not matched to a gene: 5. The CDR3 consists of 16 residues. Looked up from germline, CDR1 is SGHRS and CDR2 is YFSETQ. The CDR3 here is CASSVGLAGGPNEQFF. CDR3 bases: TGCGCCAGCAGCGTGGGACTAGCGGGGGGGCCGAATGAGCAGTTCTTC.

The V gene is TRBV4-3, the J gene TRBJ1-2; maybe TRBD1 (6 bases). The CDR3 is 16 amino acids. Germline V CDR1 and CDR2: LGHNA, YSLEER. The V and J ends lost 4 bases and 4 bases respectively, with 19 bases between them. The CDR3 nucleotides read TGCGCCAGCAGCCGCGACCCCCGGGACAAGGGCTATGGCTACACCTTC. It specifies CASSRDPRDKGYGYTF.

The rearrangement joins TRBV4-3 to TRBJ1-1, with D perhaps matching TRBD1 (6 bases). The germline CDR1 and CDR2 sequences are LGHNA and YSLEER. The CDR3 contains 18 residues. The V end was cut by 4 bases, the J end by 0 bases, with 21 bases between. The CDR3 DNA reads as TGCGCCAGCAGCCTCCAAATGCACGGGACAACTATGAACACTGAAGCTTTCTTT. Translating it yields CASSLQMHGTTMNTEAFF.

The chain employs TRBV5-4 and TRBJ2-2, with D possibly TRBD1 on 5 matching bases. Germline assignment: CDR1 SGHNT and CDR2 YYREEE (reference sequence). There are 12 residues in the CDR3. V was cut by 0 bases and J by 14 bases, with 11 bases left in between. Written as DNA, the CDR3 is TGTGCCAGCAGCTTGGGTACAGGCCGACTGTTTTTT. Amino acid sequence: CASSLGTGRLFF.

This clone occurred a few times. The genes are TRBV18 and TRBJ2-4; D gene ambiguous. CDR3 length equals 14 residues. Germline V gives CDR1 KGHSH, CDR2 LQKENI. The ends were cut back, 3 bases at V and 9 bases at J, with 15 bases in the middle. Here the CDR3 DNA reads TGTGCCAGCTCACCGTACGAGGTGTCGGGCATTCAGTACTTC. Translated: CASSPYEVSGIQYF.

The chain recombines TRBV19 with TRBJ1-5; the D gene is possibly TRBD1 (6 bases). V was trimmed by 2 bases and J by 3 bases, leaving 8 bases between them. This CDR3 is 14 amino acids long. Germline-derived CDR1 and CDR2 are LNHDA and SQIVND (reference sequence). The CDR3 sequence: CASSIRDNNQPQHF. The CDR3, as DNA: TGTGCCAGTAGTATACGGGACAACAATCAGCCCCAGCATTTT.

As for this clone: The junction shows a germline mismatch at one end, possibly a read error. The CDR3, as DNA: TGTGCCAGCAGTGGGACTGGGCTAGCCAAAAACAGTCAGTACTTC. It is translated as CASSGTGLAKNSQYF. The V gene is TRBV6-1, the J gene TRBJ2-4; a possible D gene is TRBD2 (5 bases). The CDR3 extends over 15 amino acids. The germline CDR1 and CDR2 sequences are MNHNS and SASEGT.

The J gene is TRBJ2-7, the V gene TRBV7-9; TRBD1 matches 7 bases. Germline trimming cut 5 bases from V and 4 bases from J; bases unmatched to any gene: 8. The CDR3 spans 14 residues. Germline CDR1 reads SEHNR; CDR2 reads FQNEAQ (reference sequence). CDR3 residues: CASSDDRVKYEQYF. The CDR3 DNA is TGTGCCAGCAGCGACGACAGGGTGAAATACGAGCAGTACTTC.

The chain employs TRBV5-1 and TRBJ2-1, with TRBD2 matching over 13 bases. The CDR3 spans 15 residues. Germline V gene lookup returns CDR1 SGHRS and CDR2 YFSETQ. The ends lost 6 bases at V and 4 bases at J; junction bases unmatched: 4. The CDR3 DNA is TGCGCCAGCAACTTACTAGCGGGGGGGTACAATGAGCAGTTCTTC. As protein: CASNLLAGGYNEQFF.

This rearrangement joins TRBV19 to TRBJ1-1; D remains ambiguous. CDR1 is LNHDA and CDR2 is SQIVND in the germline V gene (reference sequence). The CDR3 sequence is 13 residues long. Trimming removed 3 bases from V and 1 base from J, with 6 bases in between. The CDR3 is CASSIRENTEAFF. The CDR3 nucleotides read TGTGCCAGTAGTATCCGGGAGAACACTGAAGCTTTCTTT.

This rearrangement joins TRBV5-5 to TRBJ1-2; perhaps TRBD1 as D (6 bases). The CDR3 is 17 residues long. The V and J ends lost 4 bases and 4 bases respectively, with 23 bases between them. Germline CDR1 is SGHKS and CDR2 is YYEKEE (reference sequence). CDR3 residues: CASSAKILGTSVYGYTF. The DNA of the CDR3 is TGTGCCAGCAGCGCCAAGATATTGGGGACATCAGTCTATGGCTACACCTTC.

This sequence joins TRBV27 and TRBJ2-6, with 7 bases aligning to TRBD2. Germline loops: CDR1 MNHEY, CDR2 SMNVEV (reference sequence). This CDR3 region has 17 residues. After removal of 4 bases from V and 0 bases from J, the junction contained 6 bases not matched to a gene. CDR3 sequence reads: CASSSRTGGSGANVLTF. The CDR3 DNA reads TGTGCCAGCAGTTCCCGGACGGGGGGCTCTGGGGCCAACGTCCTGACTTTC.

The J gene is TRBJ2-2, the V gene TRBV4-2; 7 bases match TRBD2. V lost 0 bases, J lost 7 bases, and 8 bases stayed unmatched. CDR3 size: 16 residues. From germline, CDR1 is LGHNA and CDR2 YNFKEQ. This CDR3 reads CASSQEGGGYGGELFF. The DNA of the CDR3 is TGTGCCAGCAGCCAAGAGGGCGGGGGTTACGGCGGGGAGCTGTTTTTT.

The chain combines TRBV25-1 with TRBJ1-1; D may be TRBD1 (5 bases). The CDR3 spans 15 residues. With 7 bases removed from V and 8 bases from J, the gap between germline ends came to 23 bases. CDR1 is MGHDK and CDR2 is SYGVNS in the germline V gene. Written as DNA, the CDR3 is TGTGCCAGCACCCGAGGAGGGACCCCTTCAGGAGAAGCTTTCTTT. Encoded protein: CASTRGGTPSGEAFF. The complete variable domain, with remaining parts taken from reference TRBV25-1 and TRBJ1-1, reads EADIYQTPRYLVIGTGKKITLECSQTMGHDKMYWYQQDPGMELHLIHYSYGVNSTEKGDLSSESTVSRIRTEHFPLTLESARPSHTSQYLCASTRGGTPSGEAFFGQGTRLTVV.